This T cell receptor beta chain was sequenced for a study of cytomegalovirus exposure and HLA in healthy donors (dated by TCRdb to 2016 to 2017). General notes on the study: According to a later analysis, the 120 or so validation repertoires were produced on the same platform as the approximately 600 repertoires of the first cohort. The study was designed to test whether signatures of past pathogen exposure could be identified by cataloging public T cell receptors. A separate validation cohort of about 110 different subjects was used in addition to the roughly 700-subject first cohort. The study combined high-throughput TCR immunosequencing, statistical association of individual TCRs with disease status, and machine learning to predict cytomegalovirus infection status.

Library generation was performed with the immunoSEQ multiplex PCR assay. Under the source paper's analysis protocol: To diagnose cytomegalovirus status from the catalog of TCR beta chain sequences, a statistical classification framework was built. The source is immuneACCESS, and TCRdb retained only in-frame sequences with V and J called. Part of the clones is not carried over; for the studies checked, unresolved V genes explain less than half of this, and the remainder is unexplained. The D gene and trimming were derived from the DNA, and the V and J assignments and clone size from that table. A total of under 130,000 clones appear in this sample, about 88% of them only once. 4% of the sample comes from the top ten. Trimming takes 6 bases off V and 1 base off J; junction bases not matched to a gene: 0. From the cysteine up to the phenylalanine, the CDR3 has a length of 14 residues. The DNA shown is the 42-base CDR3, in frame from base 1. For CDR1 and CDR2, the germline V gene lists SNHLY and FYNNEI.

The donors were included in the validation cohort of over a hundred subjects, a group kept apart from the roughly 610-subject first cohort. A note on this clone: The target of this receptor is not known. No clone much larger than this one lies a single base away; base qualities are absent.

What the study reported, not specific to this receptor: The authors suggested that the approach could potentially be extended to other disease states and immunological phenotypes. Of the cluster scores, about 94% were above 0 in a later analysis, which found that TCRs clustered in the first cohort also tended to co-occur in the 120 or so validation repertoires. Most TCR sequences were seen in very few donors, while some public TCRs were found in many individuals. The validation cohort had no HLA typing available for a later analysis, so co-occurrence within that cohort was assessed over all 120 or so repertoires. The study gave a list of under 200 TCR beta chains associated with cytomegalovirus. The classifier was reported to diagnose cytomegalovirus status with high specificity and sensitivity in both the original cohort and the validation cohort. In vitro tests confirmed that a few of the cytomegalovirus-associated TCR beta chains recognize cytomegalovirus antigens.

The specimen was PBMCs. The receptor's source is a woman between 18 and 30 years old in good health and CMV-seropositive. The rearranged segments are TRBV2 and TRBJ2-2; TRBD1 fits 9 bases in the junction. The CDR3 corresponds to CASRGQGNTGELFF. The DNA reads as follows: TGTGCCAGCAGGGGACAGGGGAACACCGGGGAGCTGTTTTTT.